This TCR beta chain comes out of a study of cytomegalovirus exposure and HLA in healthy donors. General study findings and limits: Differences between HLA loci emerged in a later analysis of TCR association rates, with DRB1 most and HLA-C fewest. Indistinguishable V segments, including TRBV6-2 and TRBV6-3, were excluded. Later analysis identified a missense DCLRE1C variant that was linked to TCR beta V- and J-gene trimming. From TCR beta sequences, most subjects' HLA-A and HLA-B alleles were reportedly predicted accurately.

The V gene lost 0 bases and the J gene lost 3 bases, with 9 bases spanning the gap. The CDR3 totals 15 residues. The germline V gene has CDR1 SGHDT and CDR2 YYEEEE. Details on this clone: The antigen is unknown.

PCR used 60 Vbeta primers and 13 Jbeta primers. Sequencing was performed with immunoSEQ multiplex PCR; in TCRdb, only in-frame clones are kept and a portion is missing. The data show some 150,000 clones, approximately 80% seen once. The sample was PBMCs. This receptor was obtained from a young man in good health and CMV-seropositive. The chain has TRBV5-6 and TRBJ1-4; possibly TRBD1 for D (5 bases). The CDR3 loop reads CASSLVGEANEKLFF. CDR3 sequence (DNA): TGTGCCAGCAGCTTGGTAGGGGAAGCTAATGAAAAACTGTTTTTT. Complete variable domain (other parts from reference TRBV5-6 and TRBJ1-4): DAGVTQSPTHLIKTRGQQVTLRCSPKSGHDTVSWYQQALGQGPQFIFQYYEEEERQRGNFPDRFSGHQFPNYSSELNVNALLLGDSALYLCASSLVGEANEKLFFGSGTQLSVL.